This T cell receptor beta chain came from a study of early T cells in non-severe SARS-CoV-2 infection. At the level of the study: Unsorted whole blood bulk RNA was sequenced, with unpaired chains.

Many counts were recorded for this clonotype. The CDR3 extends over 18 amino acids. With V trimmed by 5 bases and J by 4 bases, 9 bases remained unmatched. In germline, CDR1 is SGHVS, CDR2 FQNEAQ. TCRdb used MiXCR to reprocess the 5' RACE reads, holding one entry per CDR3 protein. The data contain under 80,000 distinct CDR3 sequences, around 10% of them singletons. The receptor was isolated from an adult who was a healthcare worker with PCR-confirmed SARS-CoV-2 infection or an uninfected control (not recorded which). The sequenced sample consisted of whole blood. The chain links TRBV7-8 to TRBJ2-1; 15 bases line up with TRBD2. The CDR3 spells CASSPGLAGGLRYNEQFF. Written as DNA, the CDR3 is TGTGCCAGCAGCCCCGGACTAGCGGGAGGGCTGCGTTACAATGAGCAGTTCTTC.